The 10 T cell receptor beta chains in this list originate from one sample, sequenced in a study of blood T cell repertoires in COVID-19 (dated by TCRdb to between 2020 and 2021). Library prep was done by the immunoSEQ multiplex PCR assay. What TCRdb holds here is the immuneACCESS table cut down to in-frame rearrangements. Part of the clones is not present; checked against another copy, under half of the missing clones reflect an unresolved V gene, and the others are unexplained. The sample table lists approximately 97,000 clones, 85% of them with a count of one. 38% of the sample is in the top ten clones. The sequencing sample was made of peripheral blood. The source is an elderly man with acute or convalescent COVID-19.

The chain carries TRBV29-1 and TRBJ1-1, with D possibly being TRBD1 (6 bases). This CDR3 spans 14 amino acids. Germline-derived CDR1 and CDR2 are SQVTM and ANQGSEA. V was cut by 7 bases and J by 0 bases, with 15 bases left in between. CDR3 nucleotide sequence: TGCAGCGGTAACAGGGATGGGGTGAACACTGAAGCTTTCTTT. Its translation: CSGNRDGVNTEAFF.

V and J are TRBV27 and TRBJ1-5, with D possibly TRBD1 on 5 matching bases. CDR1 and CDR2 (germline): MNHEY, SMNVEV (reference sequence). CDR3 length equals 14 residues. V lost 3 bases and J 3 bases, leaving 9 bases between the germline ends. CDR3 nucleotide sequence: TGTGCCAGCAGTTTGTACAGGTACAATCAGCCCCAGCATTTT. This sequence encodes CASSLYRYNQPQHF.

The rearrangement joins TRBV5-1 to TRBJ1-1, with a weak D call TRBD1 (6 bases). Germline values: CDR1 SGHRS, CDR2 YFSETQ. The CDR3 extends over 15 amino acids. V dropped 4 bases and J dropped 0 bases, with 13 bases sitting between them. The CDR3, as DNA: TGCGCCAGCAGCCTGCCTGGACAGCTGAACACTGAAGCTTTCTTT. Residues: CASSLPGQLNTEAFF.

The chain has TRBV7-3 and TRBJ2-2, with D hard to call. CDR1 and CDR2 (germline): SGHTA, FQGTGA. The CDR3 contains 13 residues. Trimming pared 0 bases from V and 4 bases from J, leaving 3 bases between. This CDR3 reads CASSLTRTGELFF. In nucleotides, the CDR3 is TGTGCCAGCAGCTTAACGCGCACCGGGGAGCTGTTTTTT.

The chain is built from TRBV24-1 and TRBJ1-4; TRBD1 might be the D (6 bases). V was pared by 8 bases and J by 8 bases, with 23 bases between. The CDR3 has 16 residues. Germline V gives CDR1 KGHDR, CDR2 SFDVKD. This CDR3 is CATITGTQITVEKLFF. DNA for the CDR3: TGTGCCACCATTACCGGGACACAGATAACCGTGGAAAAACTGTTTTTT.

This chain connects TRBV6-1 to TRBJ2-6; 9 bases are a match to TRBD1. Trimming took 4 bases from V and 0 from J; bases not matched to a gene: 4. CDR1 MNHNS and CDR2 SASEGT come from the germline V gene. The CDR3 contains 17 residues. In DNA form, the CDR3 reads TGTGCCAGCAGTGTGGGACAGGGAAGCTCTGGGGCCAACGTCCTGACTTTC. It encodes CASSVGQGSSGANVLTF.

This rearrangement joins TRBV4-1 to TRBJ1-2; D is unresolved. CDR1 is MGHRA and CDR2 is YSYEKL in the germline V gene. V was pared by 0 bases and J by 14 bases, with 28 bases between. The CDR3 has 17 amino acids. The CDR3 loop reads CASSQDRVGWPNREVTF. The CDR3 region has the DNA TGCGCCAGCAGCCAAGATAGAGTCGGGTGGCCGAACCGCGAAGTTACCTTC.

CDR3 DNA sequence: TGCAGTGCTAGGGGGCGCCGGGAGCAGTTCTTC. It translates to CSARGRREQFF. V gene TRBV20-1 combines with J gene TRBJ2-1; a possible D gene is TRBD1 (5 bases). The V gene lost 3 bases and the J gene lost 10 bases, with 10 bases spanning the gap. From germline, CDR1 is DFQATT and CDR2 SNEGSKA (reference sequence). This CDR3 has 11 residues.

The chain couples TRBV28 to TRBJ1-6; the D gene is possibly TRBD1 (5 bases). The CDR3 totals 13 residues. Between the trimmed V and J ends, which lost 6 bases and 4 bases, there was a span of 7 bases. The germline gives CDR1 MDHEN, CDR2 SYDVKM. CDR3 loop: CASRGLYNSPLHF. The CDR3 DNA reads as TGTGCCAGCAGGGGGCTATATAATTCACCCCTCCACTTT.

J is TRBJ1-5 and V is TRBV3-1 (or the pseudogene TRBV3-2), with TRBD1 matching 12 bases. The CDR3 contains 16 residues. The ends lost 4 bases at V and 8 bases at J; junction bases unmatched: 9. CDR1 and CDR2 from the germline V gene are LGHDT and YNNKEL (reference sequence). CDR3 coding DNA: TGTGCCAGCAGCCGCAGTTGGGACAGGGGGCGTGAGCCCCAGCATTTT. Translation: CASSRSWDRGREPQHF.